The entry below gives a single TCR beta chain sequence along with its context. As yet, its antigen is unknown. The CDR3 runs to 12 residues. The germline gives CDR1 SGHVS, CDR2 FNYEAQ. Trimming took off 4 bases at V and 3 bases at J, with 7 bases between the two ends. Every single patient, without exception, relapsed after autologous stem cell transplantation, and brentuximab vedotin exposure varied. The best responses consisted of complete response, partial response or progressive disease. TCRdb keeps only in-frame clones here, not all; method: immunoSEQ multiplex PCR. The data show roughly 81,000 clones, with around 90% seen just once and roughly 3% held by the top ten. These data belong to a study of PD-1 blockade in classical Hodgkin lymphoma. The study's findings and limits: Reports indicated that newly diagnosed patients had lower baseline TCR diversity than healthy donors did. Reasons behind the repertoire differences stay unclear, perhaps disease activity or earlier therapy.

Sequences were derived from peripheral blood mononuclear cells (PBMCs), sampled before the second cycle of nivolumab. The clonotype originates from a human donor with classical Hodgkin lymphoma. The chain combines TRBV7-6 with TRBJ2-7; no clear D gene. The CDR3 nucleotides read TGTGCCAGCAGCTCGCTGGGCTACGAGCAGTACTTC. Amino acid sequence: CASSSLGYEQYF.